This entry is about one TCR beta chain. The data were taken from a study of blood T cell repertoires in COVID-19. About the study: The samples span acute and convalescent COVID-19 from the United States, Italy and Spain.

In the study's own analysis: Nucleated cell counts were estimated from reference gene primer amplification. The protocol was immunoSEQ multiplex PCR, while the TCRdb copy is restricted to in-frame clones and leaves out a portion. V, J and clone size derive from that table, while D and trimming were established from the DNA sequence. The sample consists of about 260,000 clones, roughly 87% of them appearing once. The CDR3 is 19 residues long. The specimen was peripheral blood. The receptor comes from a human donor in a cohort sampled during active COVID-19. The rearrangement uses TRBV21-1 and TRBJ2-3; the table's D call, TRBD1, was not checked against the DNA. TRBV21-1 represents a pseudogene. CDR3 coding DNA: TGTGCCAGCACAATCACCGGGACAGACGCCGATGTAAGCACAGATACGCAGTATTTT. Residues: CASTITGTDADVSTDTQYF.